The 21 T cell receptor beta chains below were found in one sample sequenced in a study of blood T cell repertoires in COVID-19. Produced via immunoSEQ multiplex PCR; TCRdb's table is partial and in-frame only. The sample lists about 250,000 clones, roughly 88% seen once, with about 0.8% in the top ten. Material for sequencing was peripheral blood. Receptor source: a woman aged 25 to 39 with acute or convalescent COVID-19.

The CDR3 DNA reads TGTGCCAGCAGTTTGTACAACTACGGGGAGCTGTTTTTT. This translates into CASSLYNYGELFF. The chain has TRBV27 and TRBJ2-2; unclear D gene. Germline V gene data show CDR1 as MNHEY and CDR2 as SMNVEV (reference sequence). The CDR3 is 13 amino acids. The ends were cut back, 3 bases at V and 7 bases at J, with 9 bases in the middle.

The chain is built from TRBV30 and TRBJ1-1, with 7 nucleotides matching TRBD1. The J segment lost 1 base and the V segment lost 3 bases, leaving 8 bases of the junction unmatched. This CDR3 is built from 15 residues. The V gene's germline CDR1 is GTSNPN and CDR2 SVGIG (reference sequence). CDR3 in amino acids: CAWRGEGQRNTEAFF. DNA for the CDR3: TGTGCCTGGAGGGGCGAGGGACAGAGGAACACTGAAGCTTTCTTT.

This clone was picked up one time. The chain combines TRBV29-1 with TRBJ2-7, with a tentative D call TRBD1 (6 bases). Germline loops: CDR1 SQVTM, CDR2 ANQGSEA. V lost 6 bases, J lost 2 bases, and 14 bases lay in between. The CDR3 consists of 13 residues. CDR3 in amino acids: CSVTGTVTYEQYF. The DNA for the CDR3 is TGCAGCGTCACAGGGACGGTAACCTACGAGCAGTACTTC.

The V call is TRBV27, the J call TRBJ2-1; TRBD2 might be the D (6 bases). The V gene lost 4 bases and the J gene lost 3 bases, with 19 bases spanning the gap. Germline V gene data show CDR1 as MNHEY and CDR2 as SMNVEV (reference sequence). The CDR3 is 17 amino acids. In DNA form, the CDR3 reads TGTGCCAGCAGTTACCTCCCTGCCGGGACTCGCTACAATGAGCAGTTCTTC. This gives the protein CASSYLPAGTRYNEQFF.

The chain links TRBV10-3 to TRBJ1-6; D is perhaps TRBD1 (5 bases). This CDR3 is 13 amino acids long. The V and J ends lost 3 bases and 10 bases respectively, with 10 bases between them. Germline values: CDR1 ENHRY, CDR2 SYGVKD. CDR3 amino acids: CAISDEGVSPLHF. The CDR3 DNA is TGTGCCATCAGTGATGAAGGGGTGTCACCCCTCCACTTT.

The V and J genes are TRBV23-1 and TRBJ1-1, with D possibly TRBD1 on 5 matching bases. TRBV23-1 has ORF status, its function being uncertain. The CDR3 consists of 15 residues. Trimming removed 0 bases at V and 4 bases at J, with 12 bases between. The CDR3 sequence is CASSQSGGGGTEAFF. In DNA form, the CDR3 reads TGCGCCAGCAGTCAATCGGGGGGAGGCGGCACTGAAGCTTTCTTT.

CDR3 in DNA: TGCGCCAGCAGCGTGGGACAGCACAGCTCCTACGAGCAGTACTTC. Translated, it gives CASSVGQHSSYEQYF. The V call is TRBV5-1, the J call TRBJ2-7, with TRBD1 identical over 7 bases. This CDR3 is built from 15 residues. The ends lost 4 bases at V and 0 bases at J; junction bases unmatched: 7. Germline CDR1 SGHRS, CDR2 YFSETQ. The full variable domain, in which reference TRBV5-1 and TRBJ2-7 provide the parts outside the CDR3, is KAGVTQTPRYLIKTRGQQVTLSCSPISGHRSVSWYQQTPGQGLQFLFEYFSETQRNKGNFPGRFSGRQFSNSRSEMNVSTLELGDSALYLCASSVGQHSSYEQYFGPGTRLTVT.

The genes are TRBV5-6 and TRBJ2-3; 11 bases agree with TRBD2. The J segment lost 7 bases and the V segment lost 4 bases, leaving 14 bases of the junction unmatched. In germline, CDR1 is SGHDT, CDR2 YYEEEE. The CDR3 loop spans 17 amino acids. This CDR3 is CASSHILLAGEVNTQYF. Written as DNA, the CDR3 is TGTGCCAGCAGCCATATCCTACTAGCGGGAGAGGTAAATACGCAGTATTTT.

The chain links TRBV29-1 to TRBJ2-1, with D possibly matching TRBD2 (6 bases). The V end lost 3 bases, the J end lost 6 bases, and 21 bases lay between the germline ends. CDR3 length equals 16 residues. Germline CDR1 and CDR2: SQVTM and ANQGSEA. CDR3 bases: TGCAGCGTTGACGACCCGGGACTGGAAGACCCCAATGAGCAGTTCTTC. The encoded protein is CSVDDPGLEDPNEQFF.

The CDR3 loop is CASSNGPGTRVSDTQYF. The DNA for the CDR3 is TGTGCCAGTAGTAATGGGCCCGGGACTAGGGTTTCAGATACGCAGTATTTT. The genes are TRBV19 and TRBJ2-3, with 8 bases lining up with TRBD2. V lost 4 bases to trimming and J lost 4 bases; unmatched junction nucleotides: 13. This CDR3 has 17 amino acids. Germline loops: CDR1 LNHDA, CDR2 SQIVND (reference sequence).

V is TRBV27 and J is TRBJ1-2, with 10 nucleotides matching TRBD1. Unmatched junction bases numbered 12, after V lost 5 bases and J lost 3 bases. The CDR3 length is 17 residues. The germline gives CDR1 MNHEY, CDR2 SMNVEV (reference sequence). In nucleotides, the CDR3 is TGTGCCAGCAGTAAGCTAGACAGGGGGCCTTATGACTATGGCTACACCTTC. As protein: CASSKLDRGPYDYGYTF.

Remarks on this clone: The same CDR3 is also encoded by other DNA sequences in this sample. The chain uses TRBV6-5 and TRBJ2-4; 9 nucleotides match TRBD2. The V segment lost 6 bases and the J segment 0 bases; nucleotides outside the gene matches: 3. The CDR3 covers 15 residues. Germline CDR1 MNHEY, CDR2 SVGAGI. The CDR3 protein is CASRTSGLAKNIQYF. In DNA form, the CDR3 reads TGTGCCAGCAGGACTAGCGGTCTAGCCAAAAACATTCAGTACTTC.

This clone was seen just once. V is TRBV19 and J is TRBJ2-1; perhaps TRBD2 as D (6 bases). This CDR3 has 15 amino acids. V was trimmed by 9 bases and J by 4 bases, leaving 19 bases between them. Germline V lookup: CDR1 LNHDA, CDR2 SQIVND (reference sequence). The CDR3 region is CASRMVAGPYNEQFF. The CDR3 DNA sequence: TGTGCCAGCCGAATGGTGGCGGGACCGTACAATGAGCAGTTCTTC.

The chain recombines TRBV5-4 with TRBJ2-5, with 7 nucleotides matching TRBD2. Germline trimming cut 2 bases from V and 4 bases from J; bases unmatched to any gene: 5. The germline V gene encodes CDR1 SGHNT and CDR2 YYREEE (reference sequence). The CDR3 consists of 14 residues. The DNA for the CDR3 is TGTGCCAGCAGCTTCGGCGGGAGAGGAGAGACCCAGTACTTC. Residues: CASSFGGRGETQYF.

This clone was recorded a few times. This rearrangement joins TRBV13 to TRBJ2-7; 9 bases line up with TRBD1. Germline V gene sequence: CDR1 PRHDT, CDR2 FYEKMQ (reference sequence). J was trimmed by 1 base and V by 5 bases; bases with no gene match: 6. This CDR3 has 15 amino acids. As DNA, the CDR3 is TGTGCCAGCAGCCCCGGGACAGGGTTGTCCTACGAGCAGTACTTC. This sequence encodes CASSPGTGLSYEQYF. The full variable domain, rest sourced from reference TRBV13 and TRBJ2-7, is AAGVIQSPRHLIKEKRETATLKCYPIPRHDTVYWYQQGPGQDPQFLISFYEKMQSDKGSIPDRFSAQQFSDYHSELNMSSLELGDSALYFCASSPGTGLSYEQYFGPGTRLTVT.

In nucleotides, the CDR3 is TGTGCCAGCAGCCGGGACAGGGGAGTCGATGAGCAGTTCTTC. Its protein is CASSRDRGVDEQFF. V usage is TRBV5-4 and J usage is TRBJ2-1; the match to TRBD1 covers 10 bases. The CDR3 is 14 amino acids. Germline V gene sequence: CDR1 SGHNT, CDR2 YYREEE (reference sequence). V lost 4 bases, J lost 8 bases, and 6 bases stayed unmatched. Full variable domain (rest looked up from reference TRBV5-4 and TRBJ2-1): ETGVTQSPTHLIKTRGQQVTLRCSSQSGHNTVSWYQQALGQGPQFIFQYYREEENGRGNFPPRFSGLQFPNYSSELNVNALELDDSALYLCASSRDRGVDEQFFGPGTRLTVL.

In DNA, the CDR3 is TGCGCCAGCTGTGTAGCGGTCACAGATACGCAGTATTTT. It yields the protein CASCVAVTDTQYF. The chain employs TRBV4-3 and TRBJ2-3, with D possibly being TRBD2 (6 bases). The V end was cut by 8 bases, the J end by 2 bases, with 11 bases between. There are 13 residues in the CDR3. The germline V gene has CDR1 LGHNA and CDR2 YSLEER.

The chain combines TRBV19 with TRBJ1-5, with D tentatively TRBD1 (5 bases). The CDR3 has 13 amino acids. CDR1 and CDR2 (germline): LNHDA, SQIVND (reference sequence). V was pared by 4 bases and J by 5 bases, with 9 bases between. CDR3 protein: CASSTGTYQPQHF. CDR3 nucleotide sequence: TGTGCCAGTAGTACCGGGACTTATCAGCCCCAGCATTTT. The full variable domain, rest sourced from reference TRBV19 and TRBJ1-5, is DGGITQSPKYLFRKEGQNVTLSCEQNLNHDAMYWYRQDPGQGLRLIYYSQIVNDFQKGDIAEGYSVSREKKESFPLTVTSAQKNPTAFYLCASSTGTYQPQHFGDGTRLSIL.

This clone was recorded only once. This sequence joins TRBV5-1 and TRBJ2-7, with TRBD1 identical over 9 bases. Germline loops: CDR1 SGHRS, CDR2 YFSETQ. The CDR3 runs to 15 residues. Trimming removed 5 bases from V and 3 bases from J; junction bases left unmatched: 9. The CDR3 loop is CASRTTGTGYYEQYF. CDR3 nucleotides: TGCGCCAGCAGGACAACCGGGACAGGGTACTACGAGCAGTACTTC. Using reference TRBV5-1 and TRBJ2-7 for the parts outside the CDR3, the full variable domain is KAGVTQTPRYLIKTRGQQVTLSCSPISGHRSVSWYQQTPGQGLQFLFEYFSETQRNKGNFPGRFSGRQFSNSRSEMNVSTLELGDSALYLCASRTTGTGYYEQYFGPGTRLTVT.

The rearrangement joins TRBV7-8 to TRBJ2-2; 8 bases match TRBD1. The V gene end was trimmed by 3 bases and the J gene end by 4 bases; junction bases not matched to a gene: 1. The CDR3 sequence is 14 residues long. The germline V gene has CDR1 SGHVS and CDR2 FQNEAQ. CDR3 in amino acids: CASSFDRGTGELFF. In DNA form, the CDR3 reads TGTGCCAGCAGCTTCGACAGGGGCACCGGGGAGCTGTTTTTT.

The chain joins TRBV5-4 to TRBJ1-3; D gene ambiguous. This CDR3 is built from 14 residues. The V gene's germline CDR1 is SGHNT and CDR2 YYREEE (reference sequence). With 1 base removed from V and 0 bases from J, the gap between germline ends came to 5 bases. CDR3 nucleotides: TGTGCCAGCAGCTTGTCAGTCTCTGGAAACACCATATATTTT. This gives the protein CASSLSVSGNTIYF.